This TCR beta chain was sequenced in a study of Ad26.COV2.S vaccination and SARS-CoV-2 variants. Turning to the study itself: Dosing was one shot or two shots 56 days apart.

Stated treatment: 15 to 20 received Ad26.COV2.S at low or high dose, single or two shots; about 5 received placebo; per-sample allocation not given. Sampling was performed 63 days after the first vaccine or placebo injection. CDR1 and CDR2 (germline): SGHNT, YYREEE (reference sequence). CDR3 length: 15 amino acids. Trimming cost V 0 bases and J 4 bases; bases outside gene matches: 6. Produced via immunoSEQ multiplex PCR; TCRdb's table is partial and in-frame only. The table has roughly 350,000 clones, 85% to 90% seen once; the top ten hold around 5%. The chain recombines TRBV5-4 with TRBJ1-2, with TRBD1 matching 7 bases. Sample: peripheral blood, taken in a trial of Ad26.COV2.S vaccine versus placebo. The sequence was obtained from a person aged 18 to 59 who received the Ad26.COV2.S COVID-19 vaccine or a placebo. The CDR3 region is CASSLADRVAYGYTF. CDR3 sequence (DNA): TGTGCCAGCAGCTTGGCCGACAGGGTGGCCTATGGCTACACCTTC. The whole variable domain, remainder taken from reference TRBV5-4 and TRBJ1-2, is ETGVTQSPTHLIKTRGQQVTLRCSSQSGHNTVSWYQQALGQGPQFIFQYYREEENGRGNFPPRFSGLQFPNYSSELNVNALELDDSALYLCASSLADRVAYGYTFGSGTRLTVV.